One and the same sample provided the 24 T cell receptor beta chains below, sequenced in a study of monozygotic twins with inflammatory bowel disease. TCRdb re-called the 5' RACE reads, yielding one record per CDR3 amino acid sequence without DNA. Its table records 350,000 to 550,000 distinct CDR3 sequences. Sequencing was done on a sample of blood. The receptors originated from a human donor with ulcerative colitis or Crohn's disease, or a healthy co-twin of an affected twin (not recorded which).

The CDR3 loop reads CASSYWTSYNSPLHF. The V and J genes are TRBV6-5 and TRBJ1-6. Germline CDR1 is MNHEY and CDR2 is SVGAGI. The CDR3 length is 15 residues.

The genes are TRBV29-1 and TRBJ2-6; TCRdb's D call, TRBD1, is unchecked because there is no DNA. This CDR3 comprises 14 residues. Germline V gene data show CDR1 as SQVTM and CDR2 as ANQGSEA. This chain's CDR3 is CSALGGGGANVLTF. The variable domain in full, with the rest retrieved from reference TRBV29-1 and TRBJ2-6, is SAVISQKPSRDICQRGTSLTIQCQVDSQVTMMFWYRQQPGQSLTLIATANQGSEATYESGFVIDKFPISRPNLTFSTLTVSNMSPEDSSIYLCSALGGGGANVLTFGAGSRLTVL.

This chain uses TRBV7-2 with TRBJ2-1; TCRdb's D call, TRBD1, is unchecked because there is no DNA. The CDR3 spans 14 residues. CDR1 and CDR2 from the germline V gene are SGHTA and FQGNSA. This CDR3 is CASSLDTGGREQFF.

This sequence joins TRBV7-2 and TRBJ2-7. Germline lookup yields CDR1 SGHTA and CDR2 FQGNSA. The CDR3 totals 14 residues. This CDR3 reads CASSANSGPYEQYF.

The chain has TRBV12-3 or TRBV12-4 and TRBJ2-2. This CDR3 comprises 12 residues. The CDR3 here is CASTTGLRELFF.

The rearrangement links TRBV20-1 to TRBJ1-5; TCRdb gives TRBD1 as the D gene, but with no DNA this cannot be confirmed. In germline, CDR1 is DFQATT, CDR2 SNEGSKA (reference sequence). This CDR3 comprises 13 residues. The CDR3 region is CSALTGGPQPQHF.

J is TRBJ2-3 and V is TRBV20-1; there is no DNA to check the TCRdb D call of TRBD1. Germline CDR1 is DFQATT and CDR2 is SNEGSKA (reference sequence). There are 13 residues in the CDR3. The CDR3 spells CSDAGLQADTQYF.

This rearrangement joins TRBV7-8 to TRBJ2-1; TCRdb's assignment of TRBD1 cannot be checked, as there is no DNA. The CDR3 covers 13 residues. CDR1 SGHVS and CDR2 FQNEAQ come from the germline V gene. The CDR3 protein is CASSSGTDNEQFF. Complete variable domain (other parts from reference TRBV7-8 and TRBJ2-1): GAGVSQSPRYKVAKRGQDVALRCDPISGHVSLFWYQQALGQGPEFLTYFQNEAQLDKSGLPSDRFFAERPEGSVSTLKIQRTQQEDSAVYLCASSSGTDNEQFFGPGTRLTVL.

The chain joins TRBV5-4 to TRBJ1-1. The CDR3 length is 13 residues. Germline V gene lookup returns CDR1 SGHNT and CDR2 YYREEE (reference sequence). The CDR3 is CASSSAKNTEAFF.

CDR3 region: CASSLMGPLYNEQFF. This chain joins TRBV7-2 and TRBJ2-1; TCRdb indicates TRBD1, and absent DNA this call remains unverified. The CDR3 loop spans 15 amino acids. Germline assignment: CDR1 SGHTA and CDR2 FQGNSA. Drawing the rest from reference TRBV7-2 and TRBJ2-1, the complete variable domain is GAGVSQSPSNKVTEKGKDVELRCDPISGHTALYWYRQSLGQGLEFLIYFQGNSAPDKSGLPSDRFSAERTGGSVSTLTIQRTQQEDSAVYLCASSLMGPLYNEQFFGPGTRLTVL.

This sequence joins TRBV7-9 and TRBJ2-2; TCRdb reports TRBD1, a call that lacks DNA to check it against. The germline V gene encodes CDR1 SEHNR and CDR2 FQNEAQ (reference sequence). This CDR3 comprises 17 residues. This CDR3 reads CASSLAWTGSNTGELFF.

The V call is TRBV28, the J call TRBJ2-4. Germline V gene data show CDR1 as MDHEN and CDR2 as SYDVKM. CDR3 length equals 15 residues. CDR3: CASSFRDEAKNIQYF. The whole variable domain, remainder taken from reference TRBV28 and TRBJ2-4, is DVKVTQSSRYLVKRTGEKVFLECVQDMDHENMFWYRQDPGLGLRLIYFSYDVKMKEKGDIPEGYSVSREKKERFSLILESASTNQTSMYLCASSFRDEAKNIQYFGAGTRLSVL.

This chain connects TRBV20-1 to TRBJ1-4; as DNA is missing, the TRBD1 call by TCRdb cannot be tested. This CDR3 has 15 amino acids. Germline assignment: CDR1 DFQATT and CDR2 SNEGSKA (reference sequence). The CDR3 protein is CSARERAGANEKLFF.

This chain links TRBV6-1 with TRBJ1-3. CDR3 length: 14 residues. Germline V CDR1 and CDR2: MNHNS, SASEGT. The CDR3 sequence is CASRVTSVGNTIYF.

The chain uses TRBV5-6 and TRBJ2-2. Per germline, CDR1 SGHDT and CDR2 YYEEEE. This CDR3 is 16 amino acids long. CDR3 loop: CASSLGSAFNTGELFF. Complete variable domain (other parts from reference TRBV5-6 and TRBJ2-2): DAGVTQSPTHLIKTRGQQVTLRCSPKSGHDTVSWYQQALGQGPQFIFQYYEEEERQRGNFPDRFSGHQFPNYSSELNVNALLLGDSALYLCASSLGSAFNTGELFFGEGSRLTVL.

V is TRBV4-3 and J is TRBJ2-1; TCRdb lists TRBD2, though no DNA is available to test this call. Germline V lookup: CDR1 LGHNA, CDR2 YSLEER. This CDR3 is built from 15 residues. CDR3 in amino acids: CASSPEMAGANEQFF.

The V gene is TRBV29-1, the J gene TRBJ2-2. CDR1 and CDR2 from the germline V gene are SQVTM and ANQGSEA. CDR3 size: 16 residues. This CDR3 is CSVEDGFRRNTGELFF.

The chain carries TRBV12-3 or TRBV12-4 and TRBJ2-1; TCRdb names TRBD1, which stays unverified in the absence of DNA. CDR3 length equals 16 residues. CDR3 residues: CASSLRAGSLYNEQFF.

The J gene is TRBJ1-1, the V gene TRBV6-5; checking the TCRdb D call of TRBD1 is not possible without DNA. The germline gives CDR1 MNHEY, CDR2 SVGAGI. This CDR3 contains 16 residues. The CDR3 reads CASSYSNYEGQEKAFF.

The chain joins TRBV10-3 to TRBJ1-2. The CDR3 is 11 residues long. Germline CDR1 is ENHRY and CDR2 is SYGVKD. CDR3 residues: CAISEGSGYTF.

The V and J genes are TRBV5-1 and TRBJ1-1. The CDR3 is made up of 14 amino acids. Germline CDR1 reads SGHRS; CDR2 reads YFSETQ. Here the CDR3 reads CASSLVPAAVEAFF.

The CDR3 reads CASSYRGRGTEAFF. The rearrangement uses TRBV6-5 and TRBJ1-1; the D call from TCRdb, TRBD1, cannot be confirmed without DNA. Per germline, CDR1 MNHEY and CDR2 SVGAGI. This CDR3 has 14 residues.

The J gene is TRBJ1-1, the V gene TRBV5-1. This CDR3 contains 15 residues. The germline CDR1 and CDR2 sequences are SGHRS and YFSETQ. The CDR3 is CASSKLAGSGTEAFF.

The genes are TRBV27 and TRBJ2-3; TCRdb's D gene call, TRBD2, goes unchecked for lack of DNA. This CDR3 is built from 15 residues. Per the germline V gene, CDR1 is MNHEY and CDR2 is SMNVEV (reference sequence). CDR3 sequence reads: CASSLRGGTTDTQYF.